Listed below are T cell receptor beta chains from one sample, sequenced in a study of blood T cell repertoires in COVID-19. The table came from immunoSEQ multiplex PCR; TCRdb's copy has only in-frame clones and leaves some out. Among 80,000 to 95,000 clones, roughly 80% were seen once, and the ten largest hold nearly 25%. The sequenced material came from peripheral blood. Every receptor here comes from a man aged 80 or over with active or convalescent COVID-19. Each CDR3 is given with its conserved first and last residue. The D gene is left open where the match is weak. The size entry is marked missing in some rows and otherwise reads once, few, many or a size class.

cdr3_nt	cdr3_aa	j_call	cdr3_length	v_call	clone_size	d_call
TGTGCCAGCAGCTTCCGACAGGGCCTCCCGCCCCAGCATTTT	CASSFRQGLPPQHF	TRBJ1-5	14	TRBV7-2	NA	TRBD1
TGTGCCAGCAGCCCTAGCGGGGCAGGGGACGAGCAGTACTTC	CASSPSGAGDEQYF	TRBJ2-7	14	TRBV7-2	NA	TRBD2
TGTGCCAGCAGTGAAATGAGACAGTTTTATCAGCCCCAGCATTTT	CASSEMRQFYQPQHF	TRBJ1-5	15	TRBV6-1	few	NA
TGTGCCAGCAGGGGGGACAGTATGAACACTGAAGCTTTCTTT	CASRGDSMNTEAFF	TRBJ1-1	14	TRBV2	NA	TRBD1
TGTGCCAGTCCACCGAGCGGTGGTGGCACCATATATTTT	CASPPSGGGTIYF	TRBJ1-3	13	TRBV12-3/TRBV12-4	NA	NA
TGTGCCAGCTCATCAACAATCCGGGACAGGGGATATGGCTACACCTTC	CASSSTIRDRGYGYTF	TRBJ1-2	16	TRBV18	NA	TRBD1
TGCGCCAGCAGCCAAGATTATTTAGGACAGACAAACTCTGGCTACACCTTC	CASSQDYLGQTNSGYTF	TRBJ1-2	17	TRBV4-3	NA	NA
TGTGCCTGGAGTGGGGAGCGGGGGTATACTTTCACAGATACGCAGTATTTT	CAWSGERGYTFTDTQYF	TRBJ2-3	17	TRBV30	NA	TRBD2
TGTGCCAGCAGCAAGGGTAGGGGAAACTCCTACGAGCAGTACTTC	CASSKGRGNSYEQYF	TRBJ2-7	15	TRBV9	NA	NA
TGTGCCAGCAGTTCCGCAGGGGAGGGCTACACCTTC	CASSSAGEGYTF	TRBJ1-2	12	TRBV27	NA	NA
TGCGCCAGCAGTCAATCAATTGCGGGGGCGAGGTATGGCTACACCTTC	CASSQSIAGARYGYTF	TRBJ1-2	16	TRBV23-1	NA	NA
TGTGCAAGTCGCTTGCCCGGGGGGACCCAGTACTTC	CASRLPGGTQYF	TRBJ2-5	12	TRBV12-2	NA	NA
TGTGCCAGCAGCTCCGGGACAGGGTTTAATGAAAAACTGTTTTTT	CASSSGTGFNEKLFF	TRBJ1-4	15	TRBV5-4	NA	TRBD1
TGTGCCAGCAGTATTTGGCAGGGGGAAGGCGAGCAGTTCTTC	CASSIWQGEGEQFF	TRBJ2-1	14	TRBV27	once	TRBD1
TGTGCCAGTAGTATACGGGCAAGAGGGGACAGGGGAGTTGGCTACACCTTC	CASSIRARGDRGVGYTF	TRBJ1-2	17	TRBV19	NA	TRBD1
TGCGCCAGCAGAATCGACAACGGGGAGCTGTTTTTT	CASRIDNGELFF	TRBJ2-2	12	TRBV10-1	NA	NA
TGCGCCAGCAGCTTGCAACCAGGCCTCTCTGGAAACACCATATATTTT	CASSLQPGLSGNTIYF	TRBJ1-3	16	TRBV5-1	NA	NA
TGTGCCAGCACAGGGTCCGTCGTGGGGGGGGAAAAACTGTTTTTT	CASTGSVVGGEKLFF	TRBJ1-4	15	TRBV6-1	NA	NA
TGTGCCCCCAGACACTGGGCGGGGGGGGAGGGCTACACCTTC	CAPRHWAGGEGYTF	TRBJ1-2	14	TRBV4-2	NA	NA
TGTGCCAGCAGCCCGTTGGGAAACACCATATATTTT	CASSPLGNTIYF	TRBJ1-3	12	TRBV14	NA	NA
TGTGCCAGCTCACCCGAGACGGGACTTCGGTTCTTC	CASSPETGLRFF	TRBJ2-1	12	TRBV18	few	NA
TGTGCCAGCAGCCGACAGGCAGGGGGCGGGCAGTACTTC	CASSRQAGGGQYF	TRBJ2-7	13	TRBV11-2	NA	TRBD1
TGTGCCAGCAGCTCACTTTCGCCTAGCACAGATACGCAGTATTTT	CASSSLSPSTDTQYF	TRBJ2-3	15	TRBV7-9	once	NA
TGTGCCAGCAGCGGACTCGGACAGAGAAGCACAGATACGCAGTATTTT	CASSGLGQRSTDTQYF	TRBJ2-3	16	TRBV5-4	NA	NA
TGTGCCAGTAGTATGGGGGAACTAGCGGCAATAGGAGAGACCCAGTACTTC	CASSMGELAAIGETQYF	TRBJ2-5	17	TRBV19	NA	TRBD2
TGTGCCTGGAGTGTGCGGGGGCGAACCGTTGGCTACACCTTC	CAWSVRGRTVGYTF	TRBJ1-2	14	TRBV30	NA	NA
TGTGCCAGCAGTGCAGCCCAGAGCAATCAGCCCCAGCATTTT	CASSAAQSNQPQHF	TRBJ1-5	14	TRBV2	once	NA
TGTGCCAGCAGTGAAGGTCCCTACGAGGGAGATACGCAGTATTTT	CASSEGPYEGDTQYF	TRBJ2-3	15	TRBV2	NA	NA
TGTGCCAGCAGCTTAGTGGGGCCCCCTAATTCACCCCTCCACTTT	CASSLVGPPNSPLHF	TRBJ1-6	15	TRBV7-2	NA	NA
TGTGCCAGCAGCTGGACTAGCGGGGGCACAGATACGCAGTATTTT	CASSWTSGGTDTQYF	TRBJ2-3	15	TRBV5-4	NA	TRBD2
TGTGCCAGCAGTAAGCCTAGCTCCTACAATGAGCAGTTCTTC	CASSKPSSYNEQFF	TRBJ2-1	14	TRBV6-6	NA	NA
TGTGCCAGCAGCCAAGCTAGCGGGGTGATCACCGGGGAGCTGTTTTTT	CASSQASGVITGELFF	TRBJ2-2	16	TRBV3-1/TRBV3-2	once	TRBD2
TGTGCCAGCAGTTACTCTACCGACAGGGGGGTGAACACTGAAGCTTTCTTT	CASSYSTDRGVNTEAFF	TRBJ1-1	17	TRBV6-2/TRBV6-3	NA	TRBD1
TGTGCCAGCAGCATATTGACAGGGGGTGGCTACACCTTC	CASSILTGGGYTF	TRBJ1-2	13	TRBV5-8	NA	TRBD1
TGTGCCAGCAGCGGGCCAGGGGGGTACAATGAGCAGTTCTTC	CASSGPGGYNEQFF	TRBJ2-1	14	TRBV7-3	NA	NA
TGCAGCGTTGAAATGCGGTGGGAGGAAGGGTATGGCTACACCTTC	CSVEMRWEEGYGYTF	TRBJ1-2	15	TRBV29-1	NA	NA
TGTGCCAGCAGCTTGGGAAGCGGGGGACTACTCAGTGAGCAGTTCTTC	CASSLGSGGLLSEQFF	TRBJ2-1	16	TRBV5-6	NA	TRBD2
TGTGCCAGCAGCAAGGGGGCCGAAGGCTACACCTTC	CASSKGAEGYTF	TRBJ1-2	12	TRBV3-1/TRBV3-2	NA	TRBD1
TGTGCCAGCAGCCTTGTCCCGACCGGCACAGGGCTCAACTATGGCTACACCTTC	CASSLVPTGTGLNYGYTF	TRBJ1-2	18	TRBV7-9	NA	NA
TGTGCCAGCAGTGTATTCGGGACAGGGAACACTGAAGCTTTCTTT	CASSVFGTGNTEAFF	TRBJ1-1	15	TRBV2	NA	TRBD1
TGTGCCAGCAGCTCGACTAGCTACAATGAGCAGTTCTTC	CASSSTSYNEQFF	TRBJ2-1	13	TRBV7-2	NA	NA
TGTGCCAGCAGCCAAGTGCCGGGAGGCACTGAAGCTTTCTTT	CASSQVPGGTEAFF	TRBJ1-1	14	TRBV3-1/TRBV3-2	NA	NA
TGTGCCATCTGGAGCGGGGGGTCTTGGGAGGGAGAAGACTATGGCTACACCTTC	CAIWSGGSWEGEDYGYTF	TRBJ1-2	18	TRBV10-3	once	NA
TGTGCCAGCAGGCCGTGGGACAGGGGAGGCTCACCCCTCCACTTT	CASRPWDRGGSPLHF	TRBJ1-6	15	TRBV5-6	NA	TRBD1
TGTGCCAGCAGCCCCGGGACTAGCTCAGTCCGCGAGCAGTACTTC	CASSPGTSSVREQYF	TRBJ2-7	15	TRBV5-6	once	TRBD2
TGCGCCAGCAGCCAAGACCCTGCAGGGACAACCCGGCAACTGTTTTTT	CASSQDPAGTTRQLFF	TRBJ1-4	16	TRBV4-1	NA	NA
TGCAGCGTTGAAACTGGCGGGGGGCTCTCCTACGAGCAGTACTTC	CSVETGGGLSYEQYF	TRBJ2-7	15	TRBV29-1	once	TRBD2
TGTGCCAGCAGCTACTTGGACTATGGCTACACCTTC	CASSYLDYGYTF	TRBJ1-2	12	TRBV5-4	NA	NA
TGTGCCAGCAGTGCCAGTCAGGGGGCCTCTAATCAGCCCCAGCATTTT	CASSASQGASNQPQHF	TRBJ1-5	16	TRBV2	NA	TRBD1
TGCGCCAGCACGTGGAGGGATTCGAGCACTGAAGCTTTCTTT	CASTWRDSSTEAFF	TRBJ1-1	14	TRBV5-1	few	NA
TGTGCCAGCAGCCCCGCGACTGCGAGGTACGAGCAGTACTTC	CASSPATARYEQYF	TRBJ2-7	14	TRBV21-1	NA	NA
TGTGCCAGCAGCCGGCTAGCGGGGGGAGGGTACAATGAGCAGTTCTTC	CASSRLAGGGYNEQFF	TRBJ2-1	16	TRBV27	once	TRBD2